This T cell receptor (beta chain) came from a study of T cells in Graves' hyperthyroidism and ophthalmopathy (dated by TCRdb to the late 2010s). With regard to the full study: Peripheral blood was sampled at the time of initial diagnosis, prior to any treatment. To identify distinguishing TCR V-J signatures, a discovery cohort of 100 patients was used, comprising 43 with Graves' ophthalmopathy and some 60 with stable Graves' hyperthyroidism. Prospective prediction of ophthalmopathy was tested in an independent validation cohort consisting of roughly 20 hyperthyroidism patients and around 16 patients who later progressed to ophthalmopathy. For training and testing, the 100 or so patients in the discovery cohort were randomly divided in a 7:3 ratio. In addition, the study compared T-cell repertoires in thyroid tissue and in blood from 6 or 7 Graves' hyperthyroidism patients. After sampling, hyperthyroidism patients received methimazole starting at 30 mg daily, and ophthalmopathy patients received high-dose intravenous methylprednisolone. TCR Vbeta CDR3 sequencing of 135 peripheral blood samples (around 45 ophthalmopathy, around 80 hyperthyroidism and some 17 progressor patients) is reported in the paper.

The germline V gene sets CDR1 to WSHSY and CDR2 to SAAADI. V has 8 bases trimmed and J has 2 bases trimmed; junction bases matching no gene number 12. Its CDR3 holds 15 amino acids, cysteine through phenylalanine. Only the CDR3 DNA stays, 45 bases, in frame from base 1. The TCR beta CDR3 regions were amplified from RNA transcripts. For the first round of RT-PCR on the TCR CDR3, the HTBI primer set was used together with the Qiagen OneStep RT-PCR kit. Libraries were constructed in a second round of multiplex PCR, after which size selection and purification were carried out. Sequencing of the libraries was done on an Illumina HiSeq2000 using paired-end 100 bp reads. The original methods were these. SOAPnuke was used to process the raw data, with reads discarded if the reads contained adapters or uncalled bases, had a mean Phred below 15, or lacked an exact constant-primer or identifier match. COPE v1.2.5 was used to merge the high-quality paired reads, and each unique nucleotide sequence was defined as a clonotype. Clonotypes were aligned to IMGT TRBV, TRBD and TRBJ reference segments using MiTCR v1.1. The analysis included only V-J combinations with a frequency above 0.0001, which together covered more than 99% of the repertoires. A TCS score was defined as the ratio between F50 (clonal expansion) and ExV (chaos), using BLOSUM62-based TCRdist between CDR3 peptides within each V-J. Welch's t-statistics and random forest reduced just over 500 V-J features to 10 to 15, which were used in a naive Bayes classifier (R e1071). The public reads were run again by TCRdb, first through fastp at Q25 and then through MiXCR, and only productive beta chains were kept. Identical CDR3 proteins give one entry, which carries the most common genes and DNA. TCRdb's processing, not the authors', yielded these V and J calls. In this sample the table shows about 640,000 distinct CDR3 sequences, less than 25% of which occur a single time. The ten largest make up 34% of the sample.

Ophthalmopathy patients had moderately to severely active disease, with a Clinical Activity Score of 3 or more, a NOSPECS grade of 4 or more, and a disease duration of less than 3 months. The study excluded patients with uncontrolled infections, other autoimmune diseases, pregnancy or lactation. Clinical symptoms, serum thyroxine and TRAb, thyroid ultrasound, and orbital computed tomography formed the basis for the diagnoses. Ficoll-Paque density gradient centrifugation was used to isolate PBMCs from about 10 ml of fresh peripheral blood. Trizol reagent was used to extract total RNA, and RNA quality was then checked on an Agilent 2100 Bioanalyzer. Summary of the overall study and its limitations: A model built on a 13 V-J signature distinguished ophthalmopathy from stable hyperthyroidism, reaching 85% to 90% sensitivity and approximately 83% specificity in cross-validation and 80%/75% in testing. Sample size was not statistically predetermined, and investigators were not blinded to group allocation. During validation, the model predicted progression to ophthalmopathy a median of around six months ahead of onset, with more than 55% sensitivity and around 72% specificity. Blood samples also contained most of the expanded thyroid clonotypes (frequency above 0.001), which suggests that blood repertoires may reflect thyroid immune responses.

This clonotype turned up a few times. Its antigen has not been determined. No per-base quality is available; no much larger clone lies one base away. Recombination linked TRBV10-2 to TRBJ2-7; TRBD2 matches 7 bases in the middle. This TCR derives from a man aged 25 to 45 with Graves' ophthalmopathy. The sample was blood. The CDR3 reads CASSAPSGDTYEQYF. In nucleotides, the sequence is TGCGCCAGCTCTGCCCCGAGCGGGGATACCTACGAGCAGTACTTC.